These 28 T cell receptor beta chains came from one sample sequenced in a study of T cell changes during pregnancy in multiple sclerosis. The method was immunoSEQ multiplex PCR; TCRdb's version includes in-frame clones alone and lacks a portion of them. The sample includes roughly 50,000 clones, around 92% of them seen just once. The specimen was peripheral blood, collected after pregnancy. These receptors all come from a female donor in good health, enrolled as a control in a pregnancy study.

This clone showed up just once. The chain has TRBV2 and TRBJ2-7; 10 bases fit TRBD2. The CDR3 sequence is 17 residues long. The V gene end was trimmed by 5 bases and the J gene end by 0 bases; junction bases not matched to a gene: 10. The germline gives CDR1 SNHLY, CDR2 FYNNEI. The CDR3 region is CASSRPLSSGGSYEQYF. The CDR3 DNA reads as TGTGCCAGCAGTCGCCCCTTGTCTAGCGGGGGCTCCTACGAGCAGTACTTC.

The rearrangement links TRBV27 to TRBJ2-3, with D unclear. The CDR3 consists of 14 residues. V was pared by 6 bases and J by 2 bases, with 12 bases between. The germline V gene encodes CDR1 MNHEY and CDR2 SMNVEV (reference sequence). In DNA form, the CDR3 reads TGTGCCAGCAGCCCCCGGAGATACACAGATACGCAGTATTTT. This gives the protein CASSPRRYTDTQYF.

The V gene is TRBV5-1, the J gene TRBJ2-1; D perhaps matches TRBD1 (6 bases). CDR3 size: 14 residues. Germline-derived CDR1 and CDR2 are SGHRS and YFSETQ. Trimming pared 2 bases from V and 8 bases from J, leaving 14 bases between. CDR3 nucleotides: TGCGCCAGCAGCTTTTCCTCCAGGGGCGATGAGCAGTTCTTC. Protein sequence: CASSFSSRGDEQFF.

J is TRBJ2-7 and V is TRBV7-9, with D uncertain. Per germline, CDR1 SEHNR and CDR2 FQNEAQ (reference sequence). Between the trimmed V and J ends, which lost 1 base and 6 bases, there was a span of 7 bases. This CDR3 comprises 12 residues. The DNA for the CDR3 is TGTGCCAGCAGCTTAGGGCACGTCGAGCAGTACTTC. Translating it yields CASSLGHVEQYF.

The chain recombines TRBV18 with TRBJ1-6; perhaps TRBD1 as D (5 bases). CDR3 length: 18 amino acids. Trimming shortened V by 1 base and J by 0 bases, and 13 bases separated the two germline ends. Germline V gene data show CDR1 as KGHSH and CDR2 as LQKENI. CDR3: CASSPQAGLSSYNSPLHF. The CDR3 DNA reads TGTGCCAGCTCACCACAAGCAGGGTTGAGCTCCTATAATTCACCCCTCCACTTT. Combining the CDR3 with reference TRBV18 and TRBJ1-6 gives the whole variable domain NAGVMQNPRHLVRRRGQEARLRCSPMKGHSHVYWYRQLPEEGLKFMVYLQKENIIDESGMPKERFSAEFPKEGPSILRIQQVVRGDSAAYFCASSPQAGLSSYNSPLHFGNGTRLTVT.

The CDR3 nucleotides read TGTGCCAGCAGCTTGGGTCCTGCGGACACTGAATTCGGCTCCTACGAGCAGTACTTC. Translating it yields CASSLGPADTEFGSYEQYF. The gene calls are TRBV5-8 and TRBJ2-7, with D maybe TRBD1 (5 bases). The V gene's germline CDR1 is SGHTS and CDR2 YDEGEE. V was clipped by 0 bases and J by 0 bases, with 22 bases between them. The CDR3 has 19 amino acids.

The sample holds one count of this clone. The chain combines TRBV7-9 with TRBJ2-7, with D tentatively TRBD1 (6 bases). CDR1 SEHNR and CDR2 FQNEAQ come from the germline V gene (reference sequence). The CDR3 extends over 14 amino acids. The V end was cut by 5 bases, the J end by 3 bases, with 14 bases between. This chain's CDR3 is CASSVPGQNYEQYF. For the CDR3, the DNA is TGTGCCAGCAGCGTACCGGGACAAAACTACGAGCAGTACTTC.

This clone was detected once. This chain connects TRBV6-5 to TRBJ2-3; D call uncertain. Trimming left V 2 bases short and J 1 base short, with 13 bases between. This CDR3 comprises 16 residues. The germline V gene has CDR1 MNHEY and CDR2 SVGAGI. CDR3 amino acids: CASSYKAGWGTDTQYF. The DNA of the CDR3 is TGTGCCAGCAGTTACAAGGCCGGGTGGGGCACAGATACGCAGTATTTT.

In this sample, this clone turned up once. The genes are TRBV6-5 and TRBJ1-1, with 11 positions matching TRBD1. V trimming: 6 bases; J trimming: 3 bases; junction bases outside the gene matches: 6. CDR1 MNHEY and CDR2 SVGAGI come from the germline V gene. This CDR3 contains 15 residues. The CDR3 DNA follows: TGTGCCAGCAGCATACCGGGACAGGGGGACACTGAAGCTTTCTTT. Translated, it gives CASSIPGQGDTEAFF.

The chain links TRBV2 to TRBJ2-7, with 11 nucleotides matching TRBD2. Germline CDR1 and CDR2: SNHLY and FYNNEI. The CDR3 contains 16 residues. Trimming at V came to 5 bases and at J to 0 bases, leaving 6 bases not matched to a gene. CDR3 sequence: CASSRGGTSGSYEQYF. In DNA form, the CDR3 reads TGTGCCAGCAGTCGGGGGGGGACTAGCGGCTCCTACGAGCAGTACTTC. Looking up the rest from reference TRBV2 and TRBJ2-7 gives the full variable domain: EPEVTQTPSHQVTQMGQEVILRCVPISNHLYFYWYRQILGQKVEFLVSFYNNEISEKSEIFDDQFSVERPDGSNFTLKIRSTKLEDSAMYFCASSRGGTSGSYEQYFGPGTRLTVT.

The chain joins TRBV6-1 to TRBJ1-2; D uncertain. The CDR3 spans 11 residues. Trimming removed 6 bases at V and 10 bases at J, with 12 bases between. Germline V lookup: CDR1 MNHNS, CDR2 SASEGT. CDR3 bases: TGTGCCAGCAGGTCGGAGGTGATCTACACCTTC. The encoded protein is CASRSEVIYTF.

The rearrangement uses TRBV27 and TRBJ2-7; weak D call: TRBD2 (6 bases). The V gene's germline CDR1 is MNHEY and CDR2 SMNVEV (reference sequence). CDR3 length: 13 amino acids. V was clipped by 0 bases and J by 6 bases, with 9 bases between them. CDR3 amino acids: CASSLSGGAEQYF. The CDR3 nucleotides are TGTGCCAGCAGTTTATCGGGGGGAGCCGAGCAGTACTTC.

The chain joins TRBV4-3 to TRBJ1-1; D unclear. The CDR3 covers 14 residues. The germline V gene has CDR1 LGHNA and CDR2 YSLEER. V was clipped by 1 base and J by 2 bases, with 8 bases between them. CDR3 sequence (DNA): TGCGCCAGCAGCCAAGTCAGCGCTAACACTGAAGCTTTCTTT. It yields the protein CASSQVSANTEAFF.

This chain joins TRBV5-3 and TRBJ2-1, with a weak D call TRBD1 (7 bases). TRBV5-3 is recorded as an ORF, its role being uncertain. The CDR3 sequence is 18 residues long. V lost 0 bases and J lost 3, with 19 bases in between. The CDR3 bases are TGTGCCAGAAGCTTGGCTTTTCTCAGGGGGGATGGCTACAATGAGCAGTTCTTC. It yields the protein CARSLAFLRGDGYNEQFF.

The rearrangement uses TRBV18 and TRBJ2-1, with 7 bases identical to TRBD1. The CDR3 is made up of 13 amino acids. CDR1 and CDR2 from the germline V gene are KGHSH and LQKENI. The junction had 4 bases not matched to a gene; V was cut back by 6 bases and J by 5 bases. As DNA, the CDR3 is TGTGCCAGCTCTGGGACAGCAAACAATGAGCAGTTCTTC. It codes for CASSGTANNEQFF.

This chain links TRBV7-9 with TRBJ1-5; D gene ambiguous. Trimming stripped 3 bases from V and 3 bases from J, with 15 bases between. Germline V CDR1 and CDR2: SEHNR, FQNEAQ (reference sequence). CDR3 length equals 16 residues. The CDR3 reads CASSLEKFDNNQPQHF. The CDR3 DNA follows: TGTGCCAGCAGCTTGGAAAAGTTCGACAACAATCAGCCCCAGCATTTT.

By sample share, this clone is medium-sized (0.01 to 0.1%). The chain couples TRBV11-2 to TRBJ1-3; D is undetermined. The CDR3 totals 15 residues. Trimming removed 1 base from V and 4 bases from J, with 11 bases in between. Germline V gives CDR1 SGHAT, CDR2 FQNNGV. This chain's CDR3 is CASSLVSGFGNTIYF. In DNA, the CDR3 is TGTGCCAGCAGCTTAGTATCGGGGTTCGGAAACACCATATATTTT.

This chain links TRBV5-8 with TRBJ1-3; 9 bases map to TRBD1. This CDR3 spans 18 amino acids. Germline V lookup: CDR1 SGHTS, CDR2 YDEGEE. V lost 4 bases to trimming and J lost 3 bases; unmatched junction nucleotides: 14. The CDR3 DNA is TGTGCCAGCAGCCCTTACCTGGACAGGGGAAACGGTGGAAACACCATATATTTT. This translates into CASSPYLDRGNGGNTIYF.

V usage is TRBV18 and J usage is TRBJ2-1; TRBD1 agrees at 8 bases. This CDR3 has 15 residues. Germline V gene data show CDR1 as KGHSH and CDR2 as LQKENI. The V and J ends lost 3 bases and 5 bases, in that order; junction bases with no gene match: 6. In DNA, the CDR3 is TGTGCCAGCTCACCCGAGCAGGGGGCGGACAATGAGCAGTTCTTC. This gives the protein CASSPEQGADNEQFF. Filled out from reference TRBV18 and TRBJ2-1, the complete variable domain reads NAGVMQNPRHLVRRRGQEARLRCSPMKGHSHVYWYRQLPEEGLKFMVYLQKENIIDESGMPKERFSAEFPKEGPSILRIQQVVRGDSAAYFCASSPEQGADNEQFFGPGTRLTVL.

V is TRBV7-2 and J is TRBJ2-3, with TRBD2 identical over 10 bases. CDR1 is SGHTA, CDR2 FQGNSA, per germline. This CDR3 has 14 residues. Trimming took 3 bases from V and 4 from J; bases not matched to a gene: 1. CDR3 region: CASSFGLAADTQYF. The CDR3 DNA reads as TGTGCCAGCAGCTTCGGACTAGCGGCAGATACGCAGTATTTT.

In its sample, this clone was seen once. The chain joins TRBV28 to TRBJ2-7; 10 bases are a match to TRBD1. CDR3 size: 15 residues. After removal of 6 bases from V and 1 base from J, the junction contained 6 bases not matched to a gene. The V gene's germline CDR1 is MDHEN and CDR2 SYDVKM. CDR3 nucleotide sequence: TGTGCCAGCAGCCCGCGGGGACAGGGGTCCTACGAGCAGTACTTC. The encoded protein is CASSPRGQGSYEQYF.

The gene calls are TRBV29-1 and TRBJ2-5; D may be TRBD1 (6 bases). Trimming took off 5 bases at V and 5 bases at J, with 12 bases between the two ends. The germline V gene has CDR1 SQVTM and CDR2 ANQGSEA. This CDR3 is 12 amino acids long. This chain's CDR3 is CSVLGAGETQYF. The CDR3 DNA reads TGCAGCGTTTTGGGGGCCGGGGAGACCCAGTACTTC.

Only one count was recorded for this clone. The CDR3 here is CASNHRGGNTEAFF. DNA of the CDR3: TGCGCCAGCAATCACAGGGGGGGGAACACTGAAGCTTTCTTT. The rearrangement joins TRBV10-2 to TRBJ1-1; 8 bases fit TRBD1. Germline values: CDR1 WSHSY, CDR2 SAAADI. J gave up 1 base and V 7 bases, and 5 bases lay outside the gene matches. This CDR3 contains 14 residues.

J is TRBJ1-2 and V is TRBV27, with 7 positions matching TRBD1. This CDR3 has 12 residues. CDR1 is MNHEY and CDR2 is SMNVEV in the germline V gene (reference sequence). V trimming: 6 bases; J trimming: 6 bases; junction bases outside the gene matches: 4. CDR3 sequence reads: CASSLTGDGYTF. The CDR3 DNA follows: TGTGCCAGCAGCCTAACAGGGGATGGCTACACCTTC.

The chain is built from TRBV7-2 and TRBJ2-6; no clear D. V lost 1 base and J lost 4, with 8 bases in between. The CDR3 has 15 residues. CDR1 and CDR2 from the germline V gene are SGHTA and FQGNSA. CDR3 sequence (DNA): TGTGCCAGCAGCTTAGAAGGAGCCGGGGCCAACGTCCTGACTTTC. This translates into CASSLEGAGANVLTF.

CDR3: CASSAIEGGGSDTQYF. The CDR3 DNA is TGTGCCAGCAGCGCCATTGAGGGAGGGGGATCAGATACGCAGTATTTT. J is TRBJ2-3 and V is TRBV14; D perhaps matches TRBD2 (7 bases). The V end was cut by 5 bases, the J end by 4 bases, with 19 bases between. The CDR3 has 16 residues. Germline V lookup: CDR1 SGHDN, CDR2 FVKESK.

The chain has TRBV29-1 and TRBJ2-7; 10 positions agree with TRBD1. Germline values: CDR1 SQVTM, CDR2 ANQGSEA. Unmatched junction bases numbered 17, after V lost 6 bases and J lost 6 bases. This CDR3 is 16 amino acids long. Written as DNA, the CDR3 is TGCAGCGTCACCCTAGGACAGGGGGGACGCTGGTCCGAGCAGTACTTC. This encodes CSVTLGQGGRWSEQYF.

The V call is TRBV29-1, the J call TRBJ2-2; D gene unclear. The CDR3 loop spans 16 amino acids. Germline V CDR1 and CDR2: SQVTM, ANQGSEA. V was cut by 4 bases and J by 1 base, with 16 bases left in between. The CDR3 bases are TGCAGCGTTGGGAGCGTTAGCCAGCTGAACACCGGGGAGCTGTTTTTT. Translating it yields CSVGSVSQLNTGELFF.